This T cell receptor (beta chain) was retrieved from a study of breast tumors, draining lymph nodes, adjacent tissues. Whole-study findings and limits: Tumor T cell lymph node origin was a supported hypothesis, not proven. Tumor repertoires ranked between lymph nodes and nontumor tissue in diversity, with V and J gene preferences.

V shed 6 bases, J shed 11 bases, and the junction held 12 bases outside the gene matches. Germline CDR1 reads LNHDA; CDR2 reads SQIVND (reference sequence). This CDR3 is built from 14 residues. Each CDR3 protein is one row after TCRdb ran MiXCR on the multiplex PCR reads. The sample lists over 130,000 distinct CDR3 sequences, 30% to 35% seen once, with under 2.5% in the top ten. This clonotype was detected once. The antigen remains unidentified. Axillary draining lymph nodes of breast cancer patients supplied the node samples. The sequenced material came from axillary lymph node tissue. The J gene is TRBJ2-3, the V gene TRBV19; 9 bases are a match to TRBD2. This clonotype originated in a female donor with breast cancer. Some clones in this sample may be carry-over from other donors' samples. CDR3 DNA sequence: TGTGCCAGTAGCCCCGGGACTAGCTTGAATGAGCAGTATTTT. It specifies CASSPGTSLNEQYF.